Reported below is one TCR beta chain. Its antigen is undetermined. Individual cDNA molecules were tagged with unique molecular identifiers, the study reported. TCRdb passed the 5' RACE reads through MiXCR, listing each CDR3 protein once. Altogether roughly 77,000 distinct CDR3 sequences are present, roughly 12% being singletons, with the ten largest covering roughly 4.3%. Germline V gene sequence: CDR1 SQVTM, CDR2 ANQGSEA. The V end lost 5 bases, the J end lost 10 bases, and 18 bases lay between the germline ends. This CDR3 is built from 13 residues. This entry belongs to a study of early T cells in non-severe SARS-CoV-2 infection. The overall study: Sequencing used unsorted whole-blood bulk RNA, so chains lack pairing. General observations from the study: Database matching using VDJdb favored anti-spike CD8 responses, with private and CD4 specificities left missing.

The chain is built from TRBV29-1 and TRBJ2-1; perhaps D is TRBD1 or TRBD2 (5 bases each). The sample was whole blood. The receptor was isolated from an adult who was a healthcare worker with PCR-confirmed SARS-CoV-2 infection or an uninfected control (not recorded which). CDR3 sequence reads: CSVLGTAVVEQFF. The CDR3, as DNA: TGCAGCGTTCTTGGGACCGCCGTGGTCGAGCAGTTCTTC.